The 10 T cell receptor beta chains below come from one sample, sequenced in a study of CD8+ T cells in alopecia areata (dated by TCRdb to the late 2010s). The sample's time point, from its label and the paper: around 4 weeks on oral tofacitinib. Sample treatment or condition, as interpreted from the label and publication: oral pan-JAK inhibitor, 5-10 mg twice daily. Library preparation was by the immunoSEQ multiplex PCR assay. RNA was extracted from all samples and reverse transcribed into cDNA, which served as template for TCR sequencing. TCRdb re-hosts the immuneACCESS table, in-frame sequences only. Its copies lack some clones; in the studies checked, an unresolved V gene accounts for under half of them, and the cause for the rest is not known. This sample comprises over 100,000 clones, 53% of them detected only once. The ten largest clones add up to about 0.5% of the sample. Source: CD4+ T cells sorted from blood, taken at week 4, from a patient treated with tofacitinib. These receptors all come from a human donor with alopecia areata.

This clone appeared a few times. The chain is built from TRBV19 and TRBJ1-6; 8 bases are shared with TRBD1. The V gene end was trimmed by 6 bases and the J gene end by 7 bases; junction bases not matched to a gene: 11. The CDR3 covers 16 residues. Per the germline V gene, CDR1 is LNHDA and CDR2 is SQIVND (reference sequence). CDR3 loop: CASRERTGWANSPLHF. The CDR3 coding sequence is TGTGCCAGTAGAGAGAGGACAGGGTGGGCGAATTCACCCCTCCACTTT.

The V call is TRBV7-8, the J call TRBJ1-1; 8 bases map to TRBD1. Germline CDR1 is SGHVS and CDR2 is FQNEAQ. The CDR3 consists of 16 residues. V lost 2 bases and J lost 5; bases outside the gene matches: 10. The CDR3 coding sequence is TGTGCCAGCAGCTTACTATTTAACAGGGGGAGGACTGAAGCTTTCTTT. This translates into CASSLLFNRGRTEAFF.

The chain carries TRBV7-9 and TRBJ1-5, with D unclear. The CDR3 has 13 residues. The germline gives CDR1 SEHNR, CDR2 FQNEAQ (reference sequence). V dropped 5 bases and J dropped 6 bases, with 11 bases sitting between them. In DNA form, the CDR3 reads TGTGCCAGCAGCAGGGAGGGTGGTCAGCCCCAGCATTTT. As protein: CASSREGGQPQHF.

In its sample, this clone was seen a few times. The chain carries TRBV29-1 and TRBJ2-2; 7 bases agree with TRBD1. V gave up 7 bases and J gave up 5 bases; unmatched junction bases: 10. From germline, CDR1 is SQVTM and CDR2 ANQGSEA. CDR3 length: 14 residues. CDR3 DNA sequence: TGCAGCGCCGAAATCTCAGGGGGAACCGGGGAGCTGTTTTTT. This sequence encodes CSAEISGGTGELFF.

This chain joins TRBV29-1 and TRBJ1-2; 9 bases are shared with TRBD1. The J segment lost 8 bases and the V segment lost 4 bases, leaving 8 bases of the junction unmatched. The CDR3 extends over 13 amino acids. Germline lookup yields CDR1 SQVTM and CDR2 ANQGSEA. Here the CDR3 reads CSVGDRVSEGYTF. CDR3 bases: TGCAGCGTTGGGGACAGGGTTTCGGAGGGCTACACCTTC. The variable domain in full, with the rest retrieved from reference TRBV29-1 and TRBJ1-2, is SAVISQKPSRDICQRGTSLTIQCQVDSQVTMMFWYRQQPGQSLTLIATANQGSEATYESGFVIDKFPISRPNLTFSTLTVSNMSPEDSSIYLCSVGDRVSEGYTFGSGTRLTVV.

This chain uses TRBV7-2 with TRBJ2-1, with TRBD1 matching 7 bases. Germline trimming cut 1 base from V and 2 bases from J; bases unmatched to any gene: 2. The CDR3 consists of 15 residues. Germline CDR1 is SGHTA and CDR2 is FQGNSA. The CDR3 nucleotides read TGTGCCAGCAGCTTAGATGGGACAGCCTACAATGAGCAGTTCTTC. Protein: CASSLDGTAYNEQFF.

The chain joins TRBV5-6 to TRBJ2-1, with 11 bases lining up with TRBD2. This CDR3 is 16 amino acids long. CDR1 is SGHDT and CDR2 is YYEEEE in the germline V gene. V gave up 2 bases and J gave up 1 base; unmatched junction bases: 2. CDR3 coding DNA: TGTGCCAGCAGCTTCCGGACTAGCGGGTCCTACAATGAGCAGTTCTTC. Protein: CASSFRTSGSYNEQFF.

This clone was seen a few times. V is TRBV30 and J is TRBJ1-1, with 7 bases identical to TRBD1. The CDR3 length is 13 residues. With 1 base clipped from V and 5 bases from J, the junction kept 4 bases outside the gene matches. Germline-derived CDR1 and CDR2 are GTSNPN and SVGIG (reference sequence). In DNA form, the CDR3 reads TGTGCCTGGAGTGCCACAGGGGCGACTGAAGCTTTCTTT. Residues: CAWSATGATEAFF.

V gene TRBV7-8 combines with J gene TRBJ2-3; 8 bases are a match to TRBD2. V was pared by 5 bases and J by 2 bases, with 6 bases of the junction left unmatched. The CDR3 contains 15 residues. Germline V gene lookup returns CDR1 SGHVS and CDR2 FQNEAQ. CDR3 coding DNA: TGTGCCAGCAGCGTCGGACTAGCCACCACAGATACGCAGTATTTT. Its protein is CASSVGLATTDTQYF.

This clone showed up just a few times. The rearrangement links TRBV5-4 to TRBJ2-5; D is undetermined. The CDR3 contains 13 residues. The V and J ends lost 2 bases and 5 bases respectively, with 10 bases between them. CDR1 and CDR2 from the germline V gene are SGHNT and YYREEE (reference sequence). The DNA of the CDR3 is TGTGCCAGCAGCTTAGAAGGGTTGGAGACCCAGTACTTC. It specifies CASSLEGLETQYF.